The entry that follows covers one TCR beta chain sequence. Its target antigen remains unknown. It has no much larger one-base neighbor in the sample; base qualities were not kept. This sample was sequenced with an Illumina HiSeq 1500. TCRdb trimmed public reads at Q25 via fastp, called clones via MiXCR and kept in-frame beta chains. Each entry merges the rows of one CDR3 protein and shows their most common DNA and genes. In this sample the table shows roughly 220,000 distinct CDR3 sequences, about 38% of which occur a single time. The ten largest clones add up to 55% to 70% of the sample. This sample is part of a study of T cell repertoires in cytomegalovirus infection (dated by TCRdb to between 2018 and 2021). Broadly, across the study: Alongside well-studied HLA-B-restricted epitopes, the peptide stimulations were aimed at recently identified HLA-C-restricted CMV epitopes, whose presentation resists viral immunomodulation. The HLA type of each donor mattered for the analysis, because public TCR beta signatures pointed to carriage of CMV infection along with the matching HLA type.

Trimming takes 6 bases from V and 3 bases from J, and the germline ends sit 3 bases apart. The germline V gene gives CDR1 as SGHVS and CDR2 as FNYEAQ. Including the terminal cysteine and phenylalanine, the CDR3 comprises 12 residues. Solely the CDR3 DNA is kept, with 36 bases framed from the first base. According to the study, the label for this sample's treatment or condition signals: in vitro stimulation with specific CMV peptide epitopes to enrich CMV-specific T cells. The full study reports these points: In the ex vivo response, HLA-C-restricted CMV-specific TCR beta clonotypes were dominant, and in two of eight donors the single most frequent clonotype came from this HLA-C-restricted group. Carriers of CMV infection plus the relevant HLA type were discriminated by the cumulative frequency of public TCR beta family members in the study cohort and in an independent approximately 350-donor cohort.

Here the sequenced sample was CD8+ T cells from cultured PBMCs, taken from culture after CMV antigen stimulation. The chain uses TRBV7-6 and TRBJ2-6; no D gene can be assigned with confidence. The receptor was derived from a human donor in good health (CMV status not recorded). Some clones in this sample may be carry-over from other donors' samples. CDR3 protein: CASSFGANVLTF. The base sequence is TGTGCCAGCAGTTTTGGGGCCAACGTCCTGACTTTC.